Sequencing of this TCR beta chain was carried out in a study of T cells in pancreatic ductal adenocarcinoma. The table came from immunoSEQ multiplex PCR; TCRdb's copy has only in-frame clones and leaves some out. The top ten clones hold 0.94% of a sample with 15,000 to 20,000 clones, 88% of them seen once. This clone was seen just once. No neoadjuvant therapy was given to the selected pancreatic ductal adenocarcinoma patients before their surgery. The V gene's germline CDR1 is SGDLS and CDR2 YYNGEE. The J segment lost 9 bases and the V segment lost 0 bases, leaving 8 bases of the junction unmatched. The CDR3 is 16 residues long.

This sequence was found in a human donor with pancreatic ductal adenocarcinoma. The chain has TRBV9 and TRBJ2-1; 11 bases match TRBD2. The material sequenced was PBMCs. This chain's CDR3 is CASSVGLAGNEGEQFF. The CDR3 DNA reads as TGTGCCAGCAGCGTAGGACTAGCGGGGAATGAGGGTGAGCAGTTCTTC.